Listed below are T cell receptor beta chains from one sample, sequenced in a study of PD-1 blockade in classical Hodgkin lymphoma. Assay used: immunoSEQ multiplex PCR; TCRdb lists only in-frame clones, some missing. The sample holds about 30,000 clones; about 85% are singletons and the top ten take 2% to 3%. Here the sequenced sample was CD4+ T cells from blood, taken at baseline. The origin of the receptors is a human donor with classical Hodgkin lymphoma. Each CDR3 is given without its conserved first and last residue.

cdr3_aa: ASSLAGLAGDEQF
j_call: TRBJ2-1
v_call: TRBV7-2

cdr3_aa: ASTLRTGGWGTEAF
j_call: TRBJ1-1
v_call: TRBV19

cdr3_aa: ASSELVGGFGNTIY
j_call: TRBJ1-3
v_call: TRBV2

cdr3_aa: ATSDRGTPREQY
j_call: TRBJ2-7
v_call: TRBV6-5

cdr3_aa: ASSESVASGRDVQF
j_call: TRBJ2-1
v_call: TRBV10-1

cdr3_aa: ASSTEPNEKLF
j_call: TRBJ1-4
v_call: TRBV5-1

cdr3_aa: ASRKFLIVGLAEQF
j_call: TRBJ2-1
v_call: TRBV28

cdr3_aa: ASSPYRGEAF
j_call: TRBJ1-1
v_call: TRBV5-1

cdr3_aa: ASSLSTGNGYT
j_call: TRBJ1-2
v_call: TRBV5-1

cdr3_aa: ASSLSRLAGGPLYEQY
j_call: TRBJ2-7
v_call: TRBV27